This T cell receptor (beta chain) stems from a study of blood T cell repertoires in COVID-19. As handled by the study authors: Estimation of nucleated cell counts relied on the amplification of reference gene primers. The method was immunoSEQ multiplex PCR; TCRdb's version includes in-frame clones alone and lacks a portion of them. V and J calls and clone size are given by that table; D and trimming were obtained from the DNA. The sample carries 170,000 or so clones, about 87% recorded once. Trimming cost V 6 bases and J 4 bases, with 12 bases left between them. The CDR3 totals 13 residues. Looked up from germline, CDR1 is ENHRY and CDR2 is SYGVKD.

This receptor was identified in a woman between 70 and 85 years old with COVID-19, enrolled during active disease. The source material was peripheral blood. The chain combines TRBV10-3 with TRBJ1-1; possible D gene TRBD1, 6 bases. The CDR3 spells CAIRGQFATEAFF. The CDR3, as DNA: TGTGCCATCAGAGGACAGTTCGCCACTGAAGCTTTCTTT.